Listed below are T cell receptor beta chains from one sample, sequenced in a study of T cell repertoires in cytomegalovirus infection. TCRdb itself ran the reads through MiXCR, one entry per CDR3 protein. The sample lists roughly 630,000 distinct CDR3 sequences, 20% to 25% occurring once. The material sequenced was CD8+ T cells from PBMCs. These receptors originate from a human donor in good health (CMV status not recorded). Some clones in this sample may be carry-over from other donors' samples. Both conserved end residues are part of each CDR3. D genes are given only for firm matches. A clone size is listed for some rows: how often the clone was seen (once, few, many), or a class if it is expanded.

>TRBD2|TRBV5-1|TRBJ2-3|-
TGCGCCAGCAGGCCCTCGACTAGCGGGGGTTCCACAGATACGCAGTATTTT
CASRPSTSGGSTDTQYF
>-|TRBV27|TRBJ2-1|-
TGTGCCAGCAGTTTCATCGCCCAGGCGGCAGGCGATGAGCAGTTCTTC
CASSFIAQAAGDEQFF
>-|TRBV6-6|TRBJ2-1|-
TGTGCCAGCAGTTTACTAGTCAGGGGGGATGAGCAGTTCTTC
CASSLLVRGDEQFF
>-|TRBV7-6|TRBJ2-2|many
TGTGCCAGCAGCCCATCTAACACCGGGGAGCTGTTTTTT
CASSPSNTGELFF
>TRBD1|TRBV28|TRBJ1-2|-
TGTGCCAGCAGTTTGATTACAGGGGGCATACCTTATGGCTACACCTTC
CASSLITGGIPYGYTF
>-|TRBV11-1|TRBJ1-1|few
TGTGCCAGCAGCTTATACGGCGGAGTATACACTGAAGCTTTCTTT
CASSLYGGVYTEAFF
>-|TRBV20-1|TRBJ1-2|few
TGCAGTGCGGCCGTCCCCGGGGCCCCCTATGGCTACACCTTC
CSAAVPGAPYGYTF
>-|TRBV7-8|TRBJ2-3|many
TGTGCCAGCAGCTTAGCGCGGCCTGTGTATCCAGATACGCAGTATTTT
CASSLARPVYPDTQYF
>-|TRBV10-3|TRBJ2-3|-
TGTGCCATCAGTGAGCTCGGCACAGATACGCAGTATTTT
CAISELGTDTQYF
>TRBD2|TRBV19|TRBJ2-1|-
TGTGCCAGTAGTATATTGGCTAGCGGTTACAATGAGCAGTTCTTC
CASSILASGYNEQFF
>TRBD1|TRBV2|TRBJ2-7|few
TGTGCCAGCAGACCTTTGAGGACAGGGGTCGTCGAGCAGTACTTC
CASRPLRTGVVEQYF
>-|TRBV6-5|TRBJ1-5|-
TGTGCCAGCAGTTCCAGTGGGAGGCAGCCCCAGCATTTT
CASSSSGRQPQHF
>TRBD2|TRBV5-5|TRBJ2-3|few
TGTGCCAGCAGCATAAGACTAGCGGGCGGGACGGGTACAGATACGCAGTATTTT
CASSIRLAGGTGTDTQYF
>-|TRBV7-8|TRBJ2-3|-
TGTGCCAGCAGCATGGACTGGGGGACAGATACGCAGTATTTT
CASSMDWGTDTQYF
>-|TRBV28|TRBJ2-7|-
TGTGCCAGCAGTTTACAGGAGTACGAGCAGTACTTC
CASSLQEYEQYF
>-|TRBV20-1|TRBJ2-5|-
TGCAGTGCTGACTCCGGGAACCCCCAAGAGACCCAGTACTTC
CSADSGNPQETQYF
>TRBD1|TRBV4-1|TRBJ2-5|few
TGCGCCAGCAGCCTCGTTGATGGACGACAGGGGGAGACCCAGTACTTC
CASSLVDGRQGETQYF
>-|TRBV2|TRBJ1-4|-
TGTGCCAGCAGTGAGGGGCAGGGTTTTGATATCGAAAAACTGTTTTTT
CASSEGQGFDIEKLFF
>-|TRBV29-1|TRBJ2-3|-
TGCAGCTCCGGCCGGGCCACAGATACGCAGTATTTT
CSSGRATDTQYF
>-|TRBV7-9|TRBJ2-3|many
TGTGCCAGCGACCATAGTCGGGGTTTCACAGATACGCAGTATTTT
CASDHSRGFTDTQYF
>TRBD2|TRBV27|TRBJ2-1|-
TGTGCCAGCAGTGCCCTTAGCGGGGGGACTGGTTACAATGAGCAGTTCTTC
CASSALSGGTGYNEQFF
>TRBD1|TRBV20-1|TRBJ1-2|-
TGCAGTGCCCCCGGGACAGGGATCTATGGCTACACCTTC
CSAPGTGIYGYTF
>-|TRBV7-3|TRBJ2-2|many
TGTGCCAGCAGCCTTGAGGGGGGGCTGAACACCGGGGAGCTGTTTTTT
CASSLEGGLNTGELFF
>-|TRBV7-9|TRBJ1-4|few
TGTGCCAGCAGACGAGGGGGAACTAATGAAAAACTGTTTTTT
CASRRGGTNEKLFF
>TRBD1|TRBV29-1|TRBJ2-2|few
TGCAGCGTTGAAGATCCCCCCACTAGTCCCGGGACAGGGTATCCCCACGGGGAGCTGTTTTTT
CSVEDPPTSPGTGYPHGELFF
>TRBD1|TRBV7-3|TRBJ2-2|many
TGTGCCAGCAGCACCACAGGGGCCACCGGGGAGCTGTTTTTT
CASSTTGATGELFF
>-|TRBV14|TRBJ2-5|few
TGTGCCAGCAGCCCCGCTAAGTTTCAAGAGACCCAGTACTTC
CASSPAKFQETQYF
>-|TRBV6-5|TRBJ2-5|-
TGTGCCAGCAGTTCCTGGACAGAGGTAGAGACCCAGTACTTC
CASSSWTEVETQYF
>TRBD1|TRBV2|TRBJ1-6|many
TGTGCCAGCAGTAATGGACAGGTTTATAATTCACCCCTCCACTTT
CASSNGQVYNSPLHF
>TRBD1|TRBV14|TRBJ2-3|once
TGTGCCAGCAGTGCAAGAGACAGGGGGCTAAGGCAGCCCCAGTATTTT
CASSARDRGLRQPQYF
>-|TRBV14|TRBJ2-4|-
TGTGCCAGCAGCCAAGGCCCGGAGTATCCGTGGGTAAACATTCAGTACTTC
CASSQGPEYPWVNIQYF
>TRBD1|TRBV13|TRBJ2-5|-
TGTGCCAGCAGCACCCTACCGGGGACAGCAGAAGAGACCCAGTACTTC
CASSTLPGTAEETQYF
>-|TRBV11-2|TRBJ2-1|many
TGTGCCAGCACCCCCTCGGACAATGAGCAGTTCTTC
CASTPSDNEQFF
>-|TRBV7-2|TRBJ2-1|many
TGTGCCAGCAGCCCTCTGGAACAGGGCTTATTCTCCTACAATGAGCAGTTCTTC
CASSPLEQGLFSYNEQFF
>TRBD1|TRBV7-2|TRBJ1-2|-
TGTGCCAGCAGCCCCTCGGACAGGGGGCTAAATGGCTACACCTTC
CASSPSDRGLNGYTF
>TRBD2|TRBV5-1|TRBJ2-1|-
TGCGCCAGCAGCTTGGATCCGGGGGGGTCGACTGAGCAGTTCTTC
CASSLDPGGSTEQFF
>TRBD1|TRBV7-6|TRBJ2-3|once
TGTGCCAGCAGCCTTTTCGGGGACAGTAACACAGATACGCAGTATTTT
CASSLFGDSNTDTQYF
>TRBD1|TRBV27|TRBJ2-1|-
TGTGCCAGCAGCATGATCCGGGACAGGGTCTACAATGAGCAGTTCTTC
CASSMIRDRVYNEQFF
>-|TRBV25-1|TRBJ1-5|many
TGTGCCAGCAGTGAAACAGGCAATCAGCCCCAGCATTTT
CASSETGNQPQHF
>-|TRBV9|TRBJ2-7|few
TGTGCCAGCAGCGTAAGCTCGGGGGCGGGGGAGCAGTACTTC
CASSVSSGAGEQYF